This entry concerns a single T cell receptor beta chain. This clone was seen just once. The clone's antigen remains unknown. Base-call qualities are not available, and no considerably larger clone is one nucleotide away. In the paper's terms, the time point label means: baseline before first vaccination. The vaccinee samples were drawn from two UK trials, COV001 and COV002, one of which was a single-blind randomized controlled phase 2/3 trial testing AZD1222 (ChAdOx1 nCoV-19) in healthy adults. For TCRbeta chain sequencing, PBMC samples were collected from trial participants at day 0 and at day 28 after the second dose. The CDR3 regions of human TCRbeta chains were subjected to immunosequencing. As for how the authors treated the data: Repertoire TCRs were checked for matches against a reference library of SARS-CoV-2-specific TCRs that had been generated using the MIRA antigen-specificity platform. Breadth was defined as the fraction of unique TCRs that were SARS-CoV-2-associated, and depth was defined as the fraction of total T cells that were SARS-CoV-2-associated. Using the MIRA data, each spike-specific TCR was mapped to the spike region that the TCR reacts to and placed in a CD4 or CD8 class. Log10-transformed breadth and depth values were compared by one-way ANOVA with Sidak's multiple comparisons tests. The immuneACCESS repertoire file appears here via TCRdb, limited to in-frame rearrangements. These files lack a portion of the clones; in checked studies, under half of the deficit traces to unresolved V genes, and the cause of the others is not known. V and J calls and clone size follow that table, whereas D and trimming were derived from the DNA. Here the sample has 95,000 to 110,000 clones; more than 70% occur a single time. The ten most abundant clones make up under 7% of the sample.

V sheds 3 bases and J sheds 0 bases, leaving 16 bases between their ends. Counted from cysteine to phenylalanine, this CDR3 has 16 amino acids. Of the read, only the CDR3 DNA is kept; its 48 bases are in frame from base 1. From the germline V gene, CDR1 is SGHRS and CDR2 is YFSETQ. This entry comes from a study of T cell responses to AZD1222 COVID-19 vaccine (dated by TCRdb to about 2021). Study-level background: AZD1222 recipients with second doses at about 4 weeks or about 12 weeks were pooled, because spike-specific TCR depth and breadth did not differ between schedules. TCR sequencing covered 230 or so trial participants: 207 given two doses of AZD1222 and around 25 given two doses of MenACWY control vaccine. Enrollment into the trials was organized by age into subgroups of 18-55, 56-69 and 70-plus years, and those subgroups contained about 150, 27 and 61 TCR-sequenced participants, respectively. Overall results and qualifications from the work: Most participants were white British and females outnumbered males, and the authors suggested that clonal diversity may have been underestimated. CD4 TCRs associated with the vaccine covered the entire spike protein, and the dominant responses were in regions 160-218 and 743-854. Nearly half of unique spike-specific TCRs reportedly recognized epitopes outside regions mutated in the B.1.351 and B.1.1.7 variants. The 56-69-year group was small, and its depth increase did not reach significance, likely because of low power. Conclusions about previously exposed vaccinees are limited because only a handful of AZD1222 recipients were SARS-CoV-2 seropositive at baseline. After two AZD1222 doses, both the breadth and the depth of spike-specific TCRs were significantly higher than at day 0 and than in MenACWY recipients. No day 14 peak-response samples were available, so repertoires were characterized only after the peak T cell response.

The sample in question was peripheral blood, obtained on day 0 of AZD1222 vaccination. In this chain, TRBV5-1 is recombined with TRBJ2-7, with TRBD1 as a weak D call on 6 bases. The receptor's source is an adult in good health. In nucleotide form, the sequence is TGCGCCAGCAGCTCCGGACGCAGGGGCATCTCCTACGAGCAGTACTTC. It codes for CASSSGRRGISYEQYF.